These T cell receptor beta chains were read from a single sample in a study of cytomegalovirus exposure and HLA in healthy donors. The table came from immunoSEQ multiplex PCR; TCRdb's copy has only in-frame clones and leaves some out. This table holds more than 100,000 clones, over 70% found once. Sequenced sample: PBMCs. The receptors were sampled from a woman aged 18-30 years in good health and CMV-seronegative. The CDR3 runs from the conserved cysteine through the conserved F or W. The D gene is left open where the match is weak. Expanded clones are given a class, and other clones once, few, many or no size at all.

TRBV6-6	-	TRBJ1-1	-	CASSTSRGNTEAFF	TGTGCCAGCAGTACTTCCCGGGGAAACACTGAAGCTTTCTTT
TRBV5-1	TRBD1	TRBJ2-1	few	CASSYRGVDEQFF	TGCGCCAGCTCCTACAGGGGAGTTGATGAGCAGTTCTTC
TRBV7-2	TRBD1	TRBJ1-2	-	CASSLALAGGAAHYGYTF	TGTGCCAGCAGCTTAGCGCTCGCAGGGGGCGCGGCCCACTATGGCTACACCTTC
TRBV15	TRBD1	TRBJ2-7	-	CATRRTGWDNEQYF	TGTGCCACCAGACGGACAGGTTGGGACAATGAGCAGTACTTC
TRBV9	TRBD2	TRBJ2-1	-	CASSVGGTRFNEQFF	TGTGCCAGCAGCGTTGGGGGGACTAGATTTAATGAGCAGTTCTTC
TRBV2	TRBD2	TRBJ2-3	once	CASSELGGLAREEADTQYF	TGTGCCAGCAGTGAACTCGGGGGACTAGCACGGGAGGAGGCAGATACGCAGTATTTT
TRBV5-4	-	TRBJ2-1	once	CASSRSAGKEAEQFF	TGTGCCAGCAGCCGCAGCGCTGGCAAAGAGGCTGAGCAGTTCTTC
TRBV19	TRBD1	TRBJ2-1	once	CASSYTGGSSYNEQFF	TGTGCCAGTAGTTACACAGGGGGAAGCTCCTACAATGAGCAGTTCTTC
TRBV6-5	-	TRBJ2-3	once	CASSSDRGTDTQYF	TGTGCCAGCAGTTCGGACAGAGGCACAGATACGCAGTATTTT
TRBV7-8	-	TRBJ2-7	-	CASSPHQLGSYEQYF	TGTGCCAGCAGCCCACACCAACTAGGCTCCTACGAGCAGTACTTC
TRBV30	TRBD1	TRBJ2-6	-	CAWTGTVLSGANVLTF	TGTGCCTGGACCGGGACAGTCCTCTCTGGGGCCAACGTCCTGACTTTC
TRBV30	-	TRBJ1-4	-	CAWAVSDEKLFF	TGTGCCTGGGCCGTCTCAGATGAAAAACTGTTTTTT
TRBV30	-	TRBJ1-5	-	CAWDAGAQPQHF	TGTGCCTGGGATGCAGGGGCTCAGCCCCAGCATTTT
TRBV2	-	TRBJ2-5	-	CASDRSRETQYF	TGTGCCAGCGACAGGAGCAGAGAGACCCAGTACTTC
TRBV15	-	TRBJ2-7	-	CATSRAIWSGPNEQYF	TGTGCCACCAGCAGGGCGATATGGTCAGGGCCTAACGAGCAGTACTTC
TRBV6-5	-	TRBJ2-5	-	CASSLAAQETQYF	TGTGCCAGCAGTTTAGCGGCACAAGAGACCCAGTACTTC
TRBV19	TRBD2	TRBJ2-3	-	CASSRDSRTSASWSTQYF	TGTGCCAGTAGTCGGGACTCCCGGACTAGCGCCTCTTGGAGCACGCAGTATTTT